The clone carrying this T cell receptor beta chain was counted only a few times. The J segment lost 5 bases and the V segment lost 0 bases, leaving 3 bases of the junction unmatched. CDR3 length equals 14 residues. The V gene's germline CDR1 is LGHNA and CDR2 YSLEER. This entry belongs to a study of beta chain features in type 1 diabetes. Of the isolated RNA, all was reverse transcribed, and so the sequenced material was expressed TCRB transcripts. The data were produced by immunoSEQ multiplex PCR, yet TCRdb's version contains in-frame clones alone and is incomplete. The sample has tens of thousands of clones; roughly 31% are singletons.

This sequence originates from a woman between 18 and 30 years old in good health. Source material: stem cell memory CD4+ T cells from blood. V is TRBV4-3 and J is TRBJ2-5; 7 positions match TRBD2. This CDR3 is CASSQDRLAETQYF. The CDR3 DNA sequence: TGCGCCAGCAGCCAAGATAGACTAGCTGAGACCCAGTACTTC.